This T cell receptor (beta chain) was recorded in a study of cytomegalovirus exposure and HLA in healthy donors. The study, taken as a whole, reports: Accurate prediction of HLA-A and HLA-B alleles (for most subjects) was reportedly achieved from TCR beta sequences. There were a few CMV-associated chains whose specificity for CMV antigens was confirmed in vitro. V- and J-gene trimming in TCR beta was tied to a missense DCLRE1C variant by an analysis performed later.

PCR used 60 Vbeta primers and 13 Jbeta primers. Generated by immunoSEQ multiplex PCR, the TCRdb table keeps only in-frame clones and is missing some. The table shows about 200,000 clones, with 80% to 90% occurring only once. Worth noting for this clone: Its antigen remains unidentified.

The sequenced material came from PBMCs. This clonotype originated in a young man in good health and CMV-seronegative.

The CDR3 region is CASSKQGDGYTF. CDR3 bases: TGTGCCAGCAGTAAACAGGGTGATGGCTACACCTTC. This rearrangement joins TRBV27 to TRBJ1-2, with D perhaps matching TRBD1 (6 bases). The CDR3 is made up of 12 amino acids. Trimming cost V 5 bases and J 6 bases, with 10 bases left between them. Germline assignment: CDR1 MNHEY and CDR2 SMNVEV (reference sequence).